This record looks at one T cell receptor (beta chain) sequence and its context. Its specificity is unknown. The CDR3 totals 12 residues. Germline assignment: CDR1 GTSNPN and CDR2 SVGIG (reference sequence). Trimming removed 5 bases at V and 3 bases at J, with 10 bases between. The data originate from a study of shared clonotypes between healthy human individuals. As for the study in general: Those who served as donors were a couple of women and three men between the ages of 18 and 49. Overall study results and limits: A handful of donors had 4% to 6.5% of their naive CD4 clonotypes in common.

Naive CD8 cells comprised CD45RO-negative, CCR7-positively selected cells, excluding terminally differentiated effector memory CD45RA+ cells. All participating donors were Caucasian adults from Nashville, Tennessee. Libraries were prepared by immunoSEQ multiplex PCR; TCRdb keeps only in-frame clonotypes and omits some of them. The sample consists of some 2,000,000 clones, about 94% of them appearing once. Sequencing used naive CD8+ T cells sorted from blood. This receptor was identified in a man between 18 and 35 years old in good health. V gene TRBV30 combines with J gene TRBJ1-1; D is possibly TRBD1 (5 bases). The CDR3 sequence is CAWGQLDTEAFF. As DNA, the CDR3 is TGTGCCTGGGGACAATTGGACACTGAAGCTTTCTTT.